Listed below are T cell receptor beta chains from one sample, sequenced in a study of shared clonotypes between healthy human individuals. Assay: immunoSEQ multiplex PCR; the TCRdb copy retains only in-frame clones and omits some. The repertoire holds millions of clones, with roughly 94% as singletons. Material: naive CD4+ T cells sorted from blood. Receptors were obtained from a young man in good health. The CDR3 runs from the conserved cysteine through the conserved F or W. Each record gives: CDR3 protein, CDR3 DNA, D gene, CDR3 length, J gene, clone size, V gene. D genes are given only for firm matches. A row's size may be missing; if present it is once, few, many or a size class.

CDR3: CASSPQGGNTIYF
DNA: TGTGCCAGCTCACCACAGGGAGGAAACACCATATATTTT
D: -
length: 13
J: TRBJ1-3
size: -
V: TRBV18

CDR3: CASSLATGGVISYEQYF
DNA: TGCGCCAGCAGCTTGGCCACTGGGGGGGTGATCTCCTACGAGCAGTACTTC
D: TRBD2
length: 17
J: TRBJ2-7
size: -
V: TRBV5-1

CDR3: CASSPEGHIAPGEYF
DNA: TGTGCCAGCAGCCCAGAGGGCCACATTGCCCCAGGGGAGTACTTC
D: -
length: 15
J: TRBJ2-7
size: -
V: TRBV5-6

CDR3: CAWTGALGQPQHF
DNA: TGTGCCTGGACAGGGGCGCTGGGTCAGCCCCAGCATTTT
D: -
length: 13
J: TRBJ1-5
size: -
V: TRBV30

CDR3: CASSLRLTTDAGNTIYF
DNA: TGCGCCAGCAGCTTGCGACTTACGACAGACGCGGGAAACACCATATATTTT
D: -
length: 17
J: TRBJ1-3
size: once
V: TRBV5-1

CDR3: CASSEPSGGVIDTQYF
DNA: TGTGCCAGCAGTGAACCCAGCGGGGGGGTCATAGATACGCAGTATTTT
D: TRBD2
length: 16
J: TRBJ2-3
size: -
V: TRBV6-1

CDR3: CASSYRQGAGNTIYF
DNA: TGTGCCAGCAGCTATCGACAGGGGGCTGGAAACACCATATATTTT
D: TRBD1
length: 15
J: TRBJ1-3
size: -
V: TRBV6-5

CDR3: CASSRQKETQYF
DNA: TGTGCCAGCAGCCGACAGAAAGAGACCCAGTACTTC
D: -
length: 12
J: TRBJ2-5
size: -
V: TRBV6-1

CDR3: CASSFFAGSTRGVLTF
DNA: TGCGCCAGCAGCTTTTTCGCAGGGTCCACCAGGGGCGTCCTGACTTTC
D: -
length: 16
J: TRBJ2-6
size: -
V: TRBV5-1

CDR3: CASSGQGAGYGYTF
DNA: TGTGCCAGTAGCGGACAGGGGGCGGGGTATGGCTACACCTTC
D: TRBD1
length: 14
J: TRBJ1-2
size: -
V: TRBV19

CDR3: CASTLLAGGPHEQFF
DNA: TGTGCCAGCACTTTACTAGCGGGAGGGCCCCATGAGCAGTTCTTC
D: TRBD2
length: 15
J: TRBJ2-1
size: -
V: TRBV28

CDR3: CASSLGRGSSGGPETQYF
DNA: TGTGCCAGCAGCTTAGGCCGGGGAAGTAGCGGGGGCCCAGAGACCCAGTACTTC
D: TRBD2
length: 18
J: TRBJ2-5
size: -
V: TRBV7-9

CDR3: CASRRQGANYGYTF
DNA: TGTGCCAGCCGTCGACAGGGGGCTAACTATGGCTACACCTTC
D: TRBD1
length: 14
J: TRBJ1-2
size: once
V: TRBV6-5

CDR3: CASSFGKSPLHF
DNA: TGTGCCAGCAGTTTTGGGAAGTCACCCCTCCACTTT
D: -
length: 12
J: TRBJ1-6
size: -
V: TRBV27

CDR3: CAISESHTYGYTF
DNA: TGTGCCATCAGTGAGTCGCACACCTATGGCTACACCTTC
D: -
length: 13
J: TRBJ1-2
size: -
V: TRBV10-3

CDR3: CAWGTGSGNTIYF
DNA: TGTGCCTGGGGGACGGGCTCAGGAAACACCATATATTTT
D: -
length: 13
J: TRBJ1-3
size: -
V: TRBV30

CDR3: CASSSVGGSTDTQYF
DNA: TGTGCCAGCAGCTCCGTGGGGGGAAGCACAGATACGCAGTATTTT
D: -
length: 15
J: TRBJ2-3
size: -
V: TRBV5-4

CDR3: CSTGQGALVTDTQYF
DNA: TGCAGCACCGGACAGGGGGCCTTGGTGACAGATACGCAGTATTTT
D: TRBD1
length: 15
J: TRBJ2-3
size: -
V: TRBV29-1

CDR3: CATSRDPASGVSTDTQYF
DNA: TGTGCCACCAGCAGAGATCCCGCTAGCGGGGTAAGCACAGATACGCAGTATTTT
D: TRBD2
length: 18
J: TRBJ2-3
size: -
V: TRBV15

CDR3: CASSLPGNKRGYEQYF
DNA: TGTGCCAGCAGCCTTCCGGGGAACAAGCGGGGTTACGAGCAGTACTTC
D: TRBD2
length: 16
J: TRBJ2-7
size: once
V: TRBV28

CDR3: CASSPTGVNTYNEQFF
DNA: TGCGCCAGCAGCCCGACGGGGGTGAATACCTACAATGAGCAGTTCTTC
D: -
length: 16
J: TRBJ2-1
size: -
V: TRBV5-1

CDR3: CASSLGRQSSGANVLTF
DNA: TGTGCCAGCAGCTTAGGCCGACAAAGCTCTGGGGCCAACGTCCTGACTTTC
D: -
length: 17
J: TRBJ2-6
size: -
V: TRBV7-9

CDR3: CASGVVGLGSKNIQYF
DNA: TGTGCCAGCGGGGTCGTGGGGCTTGGGTCCAAAAACATTCAGTACTTC
D: -
length: 16
J: TRBJ2-4
size: -
V: TRBV28

CDR3: CSVDKSGQGGEAFF
DNA: TGCAGCGTTGATAAATCCGGACAGGGGGGTGAAGCTTTCTTT
D: TRBD1
length: 14
J: TRBJ1-1
size: -
V: TRBV29-1

CDR3: CAISESLGLASNEQFF
DNA: TGTGCCATCAGTGAGTCGTTAGGGCTAGCATCCAATGAGCAGTTCTTC
D: -
length: 16
J: TRBJ2-1
size: -
V: TRBV10-3

CDR3: CAWSNNYGYTF
DNA: TGTGCCTGGAGCAACAACTATGGCTACACCTTC
D: -
length: 11
J: TRBJ1-2
size: -
V: TRBV30

CDR3: CASGQLTGELFF
DNA: TGTGCCAGTGGACAACTCACCGGGGAGCTGTTTTTT
D: -
length: 12
J: TRBJ2-2
size: -
V: TRBV9

CDR3: CASSYEGTQYF
DNA: TGTGCCAGCAGTTACGAAGGGACCCAGTACTTC
D: -
length: 11
J: TRBJ2-5
size: -
V: TRBV6-5

CDR3: CASRSFGNTIYF
DNA: TGTGCCAGCAGGTCGTTTGGAAACACCATATATTTT
D: -
length: 12
J: TRBJ1-3
size: -
V: TRBV6-5

CDR3: CASSPGTGGSGELFF
DNA: TGTGCCAGCAGCCCCGGGACAGGGGGCTCCGGGGAGCTGTTTTTT
D: TRBD1
length: 15
J: TRBJ2-2
size: -
V: TRBV7-2

CDR3: CASSTSGQANSPLHF
DNA: TGTGCCAGCAGCACCTCGGGACAGGCAAATTCACCCCTCCACTTT
D: TRBD1
length: 15
J: TRBJ1-6
size: -
V: TRBV28

CDR3: CASSLGRDQPQHF
DNA: TGTGCCAGCAGCTTGGGGAGGGATCAGCCCCAGCATTTT
D: -
length: 13
J: TRBJ1-5
size: -
V: TRBV5-4

CDR3: CASSVQGYTEAFF
DNA: TGTGCCAGCAGTGTACAGGGTTACACTGAAGCTTTCTTT
D: -
length: 13
J: TRBJ1-1
size: -
V: TRBV2

CDR3: CASRGASSYNSPLHF
DNA: TGTGCCAGCAGGGGGGCGAGCTCCTATAATTCACCCCTCCACTTT
D: -
length: 15
J: TRBJ1-6
size: -
V: TRBV6-5

CDR3: CASRVLSDNEQFF
DNA: TGCGCCAGCAGGGTTCTGTCCGACAATGAGCAGTTCTTC
D: -
length: 13
J: TRBJ2-1
size: -
V: TRBV5-1

CDR3: CAIRGTEYEQYF
DNA: TGTGCCATCAGGGGGACAGAGTACGAGCAGTACTTC
D: TRBD1
length: 12
J: TRBJ2-7
size: -
V: TRBV10-3

CDR3: CASSGPFFNSPLHF
DNA: TGTGCCAGCAGTGGACCTTTTTTTAATTCACCCCTCCACTTT
D: -
length: 14
J: TRBJ1-6
size: -
V: TRBV6-1

CDR3: CAISSGGRTQYF
DNA: TGTGCCATCAGCTCCGGAGGTAGGACCCAGTACTTC
D: -
length: 12
J: TRBJ2-5
size: -
V: TRBV10-3

CDR3: CAWSVRGGGQPQHF
DNA: TGTGCCTGGAGTGTTAGAGGGGGCGGGCAGCCCCAGCATTTT
D: TRBD1
length: 14
J: TRBJ1-5
size: -
V: TRBV30

CDR3: CASSLLGGSNIQYF
DNA: TGTGCCAGCAGCTTACTCGGCGGGAGCAACATTCAGTACTTC
D: TRBD2
length: 14
J: TRBJ2-4
size: -
V: TRBV7-9

CDR3: CASSLTGGTNYGYTF
DNA: TGTGCCAGCAGCTTGACAGGGGGCACTAACTATGGCTACACCTTC
D: TRBD1
length: 15
J: TRBJ1-2
size: -
V: TRBV11-3

CDR3: CASSVGGVYGYTF
DNA: TGTGCCAGCAGTGTAGGGGGGGTCTATGGCTACACCTTC
D: -
length: 13
J: TRBJ1-2
size: -
V: TRBV2

CDR3: CASSVNLQGKTEAFF
DNA: TGTGCCAGCAGCGTAAACCTTCAGGGAAAAACTGAAGCTTTCTTT
D: -
length: 15
J: TRBJ1-1
size: -
V: TRBV9

CDR3: CASRPGGAYGYTF
DNA: TGTGCCAGCAGGCCAGGGGGCGCCTATGGCTACACCTTC
D: TRBD1
length: 13
J: TRBJ1-2
size: -
V: TRBV6-5